Following are 28 T cell receptor beta chains from one sample sequenced in a study of T-cell memory formation after mild COVID-19. TCRdb passed the 5' RACE reads through MiXCR, listing each CDR3 protein once. The sample lists 200,000 to 300,000 distinct CDR3 sequences, roughly 14% seen once, with 2.1% in the top ten. Material for sequencing was PBMCs or a T cell subset sorted from them (not recorded which). These receptor sequences come from an adult woman who had mild COVID-19 (a few samples of this study predate the infection). Cell type and time point are not known.

This clonotype was counted once. The chain has TRBV5-1 and TRBJ2-3, with D unresolved. The ends were cut back, 6 bases at V and 5 bases at J, with 7 bases in the middle. The CDR3 has 11 residues. Germline values: CDR1 SGHRS, CDR2 YFSETQ. The CDR3 DNA reads as TGCGCCAGCACCGTCGGAGATACGCAGTATTTT. It codes for CASTVGDTQYF.

A word on this clonotype: A much larger clone sits a single nucleotide away, making a read error possible. The rearrangement uses TRBV12-3 or TRBV12-4 and TRBJ2-1; 14 nucleotides align to TRBD2. Near its end, the DNA agrees better with TRBJ2-7, so the J call may be wrong. CDR3 length equals 15 residues. The CDR3 coding sequence is TGTGCCAGCAGTCCCTTGGGACTAGCGGGGGACGGGCAGTACTTC. It is translated as CASSPLGLAGDGQYF.

The CDR3, as DNA: TGTGCCAGCAGCCCGATAGGCGGGCACGCCGGGGACGAGCAGTACTTC. Translation gives CASSPIGGHAGDEQYF. The chain employs TRBV7-7 and TRBJ2-7, with TRBD2 as a possible D gene (5 bases). CDR3 length: 16 residues. The germline V and J ends were trimmed by 5 bases and 5 bases, with 22 bases remaining between them. Germline lookup yields CDR1 SSHAT and CDR2 FNYEAQ (reference sequence).

The V call is TRBV11-3, the J call TRBJ2-5; 10 positions agree with TRBD2. Looked up from germline, CDR1 is SGHNT and CDR2 is YENEEA. The CDR3 has 15 amino acids. The J segment lost 2 bases and the V segment lost 5 bases, leaving 5 bases of the junction unmatched. CDR3: CASSLGLAPQETQYF. The CDR3, as DNA: TGTGCCAGCAGCCTGGGACTAGCGCCTCAAGAGACCCAGTACTTC.

This clonotype was found once. J is TRBJ2-7 and V is TRBV6-2 or TRBV6-3; D is possibly TRBD1 or TRBD2 (5 bases each). This CDR3 has 16 amino acids. Germline V gene data show CDR1 as MNHEY and CDR2 as SVGEGT. V was pared by 0 bases and J by 2 bases, with 14 bases between. The CDR3 nucleotides read TGTGCCAGCAGTTACTCGATCCGGGACCGAACCTACGAGCAGTACTTC. It yields the protein CASSYSIRDRTYEQYF.

J is TRBJ1-1 and V is TRBV29-1; 10 bases are shared with TRBD1. J was trimmed by 4 bases and V by 5 bases; bases with no gene match: 4. The CDR3 consists of 13 residues. Germline V CDR1 and CDR2: SQVTM, ANQGSEA. The CDR3 nucleotides are TGCAGCGTTTCAGGACAGGGGGGCACTGAAGCTTTCTTT. It encodes CSVSGQGGTEAFF.

The chain is built from TRBV19 and TRBJ2-7, with D maybe TRBD2 (6 bases). V was shortened by 3 bases and J by 1 base, with 22 bases between the two germline ends. Germline-derived CDR1 and CDR2 are LNHDA and SQIVND (reference sequence). This CDR3 is 18 amino acids long. The DNA for the CDR3 is TGTGCCAGTAGTATTTGGGGCCTCACCGGGACTCCATCCTACGAGCAGTACTTC. Protein: CASSIWGLTGTPSYEQYF.

The genes are TRBV12-3 or TRBV12-4 and TRBJ2-2; D unclear. V gave up 3 bases and J gave up 1 base, with 6 bases separating them. The CDR3 length is 14 residues. The CDR3: CASSFEMNTGELFF. The CDR3 DNA reads TGTGCCAGCAGTTTTGAGATGAACACCGGGGAGCTGTTTTTT.

This clonotype was seen more than once but under ten times. V usage is TRBV19 and J usage is TRBJ1-5, with D unclear. CDR3 size: 15 residues. CDR1 and CDR2 (germline): LNHDA, SQIVND (reference sequence). V lost 3 bases, J lost 1 base, and 10 bases lay in between. CDR3 sequence reads: CASSILAVSNQPQHF. CDR3 bases: TGTGCCAGTAGTATTCTTGCTGTAAGCAATCAGCCCCAGCATTTT.

The chain employs TRBV10-3 and TRBJ1-5; 10 bases are shared with TRBD1. This CDR3 has 16 amino acids. Germline V gives CDR1 ENHRY, CDR2 SYGVKD. After removal of 3 bases from V and 5 bases from J, the junction contained 7 bases not matched to a gene. DNA for the CDR3: TGTGCCATCAGTGACCCAGGACAGGGGGGACATCAGCCCCAGCATTTT. It codes for CAISDPGQGGHQPQHF.

This chain uses TRBV4-1 with TRBJ2-1; no reliable D call. This CDR3 has 17 residues. Trimming removed 0 bases at V and 0 bases at J, with 12 bases between. Germline lookup yields CDR1 MGHRA and CDR2 YSYEKL. The CDR3 DNA sequence: TGCGCCAGCAGCCAAGACGCGACGGTGAGCTCCTACAATGAGCAGTTCTTC. Its translation: CASSQDATVSSYNEQFF.

This clonotype was found a few times. The genes are TRBV12-3 or TRBV12-4 and TRBJ2-4, with D perhaps matching TRBD2 (5 bases). This CDR3 spans 12 amino acids. V was cut by 3 bases and J by 8 bases, with 8 bases left in between. DNA for the CDR3: TGTGCCAGCAGTTTTCGAGGGTACATTCAGTACTTC. Translating it yields CASSFRGYIQYF.

The CDR3 is CASSPERGGLTEAFF. The CDR3 DNA reads as TGTGCCAGCAGCCCCGAAAGGGGGGGGCTCACTGAAGCTTTCTTT. The chain recombines TRBV7-9 with TRBJ1-1, with a tentative D call TRBD1 (6 bases). V was shortened by 5 bases and J by 4 bases, with 17 bases between the two germline ends. The CDR3 covers 15 residues. CDR1 is SEHNR and CDR2 is FQNEAQ in the germline V gene (reference sequence).

The chain employs TRBV11-2 and TRBJ2-1; perhaps TRBD2 as D (6 bases). The V and J ends lost 7 bases and 1 base respectively, with 17 bases between them. CDR1 is SGHAT and CDR2 is FQNNGV in the germline V gene. The CDR3 covers 16 residues. The CDR3 nucleotides read TGTGCCAGCAACGATAACCCCGGGACTTCCTACAATGAGCAGTTCTTC. This encodes CASNDNPGTSYNEQFF.

This CDR3 reads CSARSRPASTDTQYF. The CDR3 bases are TGCAGTGCTAGGTCCAGGCCAGCTAGCACAGATACGCAGTATTTT. This chain connects TRBV20-1 to TRBJ2-3; D call uncertain. V was cut by 3 bases and J by 0 bases, with 13 bases left in between. Germline CDR1 DFQATT, CDR2 SNEGSKA (reference sequence). The CDR3 contains 15 residues.

This clonotype has more than one count but fewer than ten. Relative to the germline gene, one junction end is altered; a read error may explain this. The V gene is TRBV7-7, the J gene TRBJ2-1; the D is unclear. Germline CDR1 reads SSHAT; CDR2 reads FNYEAQ (reference sequence). This CDR3 has 13 residues. The CDR3 DNA follows: TGTGCTAGCAGCTCCGTCGGGCGGAATGAGCAGTTCTTC. Translating gives CASSSVGRNEQFF.

This clonotype has only a few counts. V and J are TRBV10-3 and TRBJ1-5; D not certain. Trimming shortened V by 3 bases and J by 0 bases, and 9 bases separated the two germline ends. CDR1 and CDR2 from the germline V gene are ENHRY and SYGVKD. The CDR3 consists of 15 residues. The CDR3 loop reads CAISETGNSNQPQHF. DNA for the CDR3: TGTGCCATCAGTGAAACTGGGAATAGCAATCAGCCCCAGCATTTT.

This chain links TRBV12-3 or TRBV12-4 with TRBJ2-4; 10 bases line up with TRBD2. This CDR3 has 20 residues. V lost 2 bases and J lost 3; bases outside the gene matches: 16. Here the CDR3 reads CASSLWSSGRIREGKNIQYF. The CDR3 DNA reads as TGTGCCAGCAGTTTATGGAGTAGCGGGAGGATCAGAGAAGGCAAAAACATTCAGTACTTC.

The gene calls are TRBV5-1 and TRBJ2-2; a possible D gene is TRBD1 (6 bases). Deletions cut 5 bases from V and 0 bases from J, with 8 bases between. Germline lookup yields CDR1 SGHRS and CDR2 YFSETQ. CDR3 length: 14 residues. CDR3 in amino acids: CASRNRANTGELFF. DNA of the CDR3: TGCGCCAGCAGGAACAGGGCGAACACCGGGGAGCTGTTTTTT.

The chain combines TRBV7-2 with TRBJ2-5; unclear D gene. V lost 6 bases to trimming and J lost 8 bases, with 10 bases between them. The germline CDR1 and CDR2 sequences are SGHTA and FQGNSA. The CDR3 contains 11 residues. The CDR3 DNA sequence: TGTGCCAGCAGTAGGTTCGATACCCAGTACTTC. Its protein product is CASSRFDTQYF.

V and J are TRBV7-8 and TRBJ1-2; D gene uncertain. V was clipped by 1 base and J by 3 bases, with 9 bases between them. The CDR3 length is 14 residues. Germline V gives CDR1 SGHVS, CDR2 FQNEAQ. CDR3 DNA sequence: TGTGCCAGCAGCTTAGTTGAGAAAGACTATGGCTACACCTTC. Amino acid sequence: CASSLVEKDYGYTF.

This clonotype was detected a few times. The CDR3 loop reads CASSLMEGNSAEAFF. CDR3 DNA sequence: TGTGCCAGCAGCTTAATGGAGGGCAACAGCGCTGAAGCTTTCTTT. The gene calls are TRBV7-9 and TRBJ1-1; D gene unclear. Germline values: CDR1 SEHNR, CDR2 FQNEAQ (reference sequence). This CDR3 comprises 15 residues. Deletions cut 2 bases from V and 6 bases from J, with 16 bases between.

This clonotype has more than one count but fewer than ten. The chain is built from TRBV7-3 and TRBJ2-1; TRBD2 might be the D (7 bases). The V gene's germline CDR1 is SGHTA and CDR2 FQGTGA. Trimming pared 4 bases from V and 10 bases from J, leaving 17 bases between. CDR3 size: 14 residues. The CDR3 loop reads CASSSGLGGAEQFF. CDR3 sequence (DNA): TGTGCCAGCAGCTCTGGACTAGGGGGGGCAGAGCAGTTCTTC.

This rearrangement joins TRBV25-1 to TRBJ2-7; D call uncertain. Per the germline V gene, CDR1 is MGHDK and CDR2 is SYGVNS. The V end was cut by 2 bases, the J end by 2 bases, with 7 bases between. This CDR3 spans 13 amino acids. CDR3 sequence: CASSEPGPYEQYF. The CDR3 region has the DNA TGTGCCAGCAGTGAACCCGGTCCCTACGAGCAGTACTTC.

This chain uses TRBV2 with TRBJ2-5; 7 nucleotides agree with TRBD1. The germline V gene has CDR1 SNHLY and CDR2 FYNNEI. The ends lost 6 bases at V and 4 bases at J; junction bases unmatched: 5. The CDR3 loop spans 13 amino acids. In nucleotides, the CDR3 is TGTGCCAGCAGCCACAGGGGCGGAGAGACCCAGTACTTC. This translates into CASSHRGGETQYF.

This clonotype appeared a few times. The DNA of the CDR3 is TGTGCCAGCAGCCAACTAGCGGGGGGGCCTGGGAATGAGCAGTTCTTC. Amino acid sequence: CASSQLAGGPGNEQFF. V gene TRBV3-1 combines with J gene TRBJ2-1, with 12 positions matching TRBD2. The CDR3 is made up of 16 amino acids. Germline CDR1 LGHDT, CDR2 YNNKEL (reference sequence). The V and J ends lost 2 bases and 7 bases, in that order; junction bases with no gene match: 6.

The J gene is TRBJ2-1, the V gene TRBV7-9, with 10 bases identical to TRBD2. The V gene end was trimmed by 3 bases and the J gene end by 6 bases; junction bases not matched to a gene: 5. CDR1 is SEHNR, CDR2 FQNEAQ, per germline (reference sequence). The CDR3 has 15 amino acids. The CDR3 region is CASSFLAGAPNEQFF. In DNA, the CDR3 is TGTGCCAGCAGCTTTCTAGCGGGAGCCCCCAATGAGCAGTTCTTC.

The chain joins TRBV7-9 to TRBJ1-1; D may be TRBD1 (5 bases). CDR3 length: 13 amino acids. CDR1 and CDR2 (germline): SEHNR, FQNEAQ (reference sequence). Trimming removed 0 bases from V and 8 bases from J, with 10 bases in between. CDR3 region: CASSLAGTWEAFF. The CDR3 nucleotides read TGTGCCAGCAGCTTAGCGGGGACTTGGGAAGCTTTCTTT.